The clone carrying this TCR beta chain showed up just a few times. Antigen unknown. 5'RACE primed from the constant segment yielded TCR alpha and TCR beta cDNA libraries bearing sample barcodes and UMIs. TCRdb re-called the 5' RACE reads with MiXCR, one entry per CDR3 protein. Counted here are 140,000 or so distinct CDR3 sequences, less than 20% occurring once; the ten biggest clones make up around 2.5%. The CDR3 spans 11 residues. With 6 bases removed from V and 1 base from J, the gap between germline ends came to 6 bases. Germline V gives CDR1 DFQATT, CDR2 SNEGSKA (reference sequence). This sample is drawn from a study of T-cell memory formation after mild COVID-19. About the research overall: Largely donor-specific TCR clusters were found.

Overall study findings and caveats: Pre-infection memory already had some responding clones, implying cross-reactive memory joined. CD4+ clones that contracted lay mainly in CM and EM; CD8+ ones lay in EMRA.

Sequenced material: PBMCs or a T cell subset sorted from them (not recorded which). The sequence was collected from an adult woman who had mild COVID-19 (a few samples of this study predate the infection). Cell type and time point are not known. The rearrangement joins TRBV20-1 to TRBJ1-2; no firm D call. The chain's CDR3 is CSAYNNYGYTF. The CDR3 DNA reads TGCAGTGCCTACAATAACTATGGCTACACCTTC.